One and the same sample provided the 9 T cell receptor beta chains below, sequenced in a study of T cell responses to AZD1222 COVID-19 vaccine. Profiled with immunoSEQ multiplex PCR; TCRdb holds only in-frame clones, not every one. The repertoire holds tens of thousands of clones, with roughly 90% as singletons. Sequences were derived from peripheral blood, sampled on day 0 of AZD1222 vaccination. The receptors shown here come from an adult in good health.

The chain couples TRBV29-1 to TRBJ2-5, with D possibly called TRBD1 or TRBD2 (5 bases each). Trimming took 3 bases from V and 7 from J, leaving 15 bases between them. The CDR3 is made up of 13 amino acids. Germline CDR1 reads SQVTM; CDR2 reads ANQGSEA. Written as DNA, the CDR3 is TGCAGCGTTGACCAGGGACGGGCCGCGACCCAGTACTTC. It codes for CSVDQGRAATQYF.

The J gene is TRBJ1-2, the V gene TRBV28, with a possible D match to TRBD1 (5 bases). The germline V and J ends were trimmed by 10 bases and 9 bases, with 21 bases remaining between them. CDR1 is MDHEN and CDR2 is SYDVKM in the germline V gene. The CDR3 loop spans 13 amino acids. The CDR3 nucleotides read TGTGCCACCACAGTTTTGGGCAGGGTGAGCTACACCTTC. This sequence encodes CATTVLGRVSYTF.

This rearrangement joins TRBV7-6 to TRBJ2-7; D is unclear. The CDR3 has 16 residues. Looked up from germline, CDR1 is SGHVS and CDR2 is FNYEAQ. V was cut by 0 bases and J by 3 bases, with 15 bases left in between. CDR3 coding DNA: TGTGCCAGCAGCTTAGCCCGTCAATCAGGTAGCTACGAGCAGTACTTC. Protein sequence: CASSLARQSGSYEQYF.

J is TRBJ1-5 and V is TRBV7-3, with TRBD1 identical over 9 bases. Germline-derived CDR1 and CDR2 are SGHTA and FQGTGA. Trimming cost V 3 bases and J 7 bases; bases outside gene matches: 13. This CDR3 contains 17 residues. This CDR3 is CASSFFRDRVGGQPQHF. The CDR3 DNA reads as TGTGCCAGCAGCTTCTTCCGGGACAGGGTTGGAGGCCAGCCCCAGCATTTT.

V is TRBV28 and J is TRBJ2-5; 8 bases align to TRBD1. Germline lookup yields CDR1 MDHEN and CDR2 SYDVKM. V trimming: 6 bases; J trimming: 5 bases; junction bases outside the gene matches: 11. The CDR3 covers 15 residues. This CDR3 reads CASRLPGGSGETQYF. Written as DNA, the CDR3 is TGTGCCAGCAGGCTTCCAGGGGGCTCGGGGGAGACCCAGTACTTC.

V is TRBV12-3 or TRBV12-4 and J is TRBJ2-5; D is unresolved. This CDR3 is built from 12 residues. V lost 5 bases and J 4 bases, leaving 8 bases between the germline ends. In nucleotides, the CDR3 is TGTGCCAGCAGTCTCAAGGGAGAGACCCAGTACTTC. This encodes CASSLKGETQYF.

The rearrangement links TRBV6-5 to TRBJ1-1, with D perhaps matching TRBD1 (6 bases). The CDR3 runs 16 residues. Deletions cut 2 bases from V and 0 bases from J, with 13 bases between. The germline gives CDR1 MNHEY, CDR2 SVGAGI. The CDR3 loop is CASSYGTGSMNTEAFF. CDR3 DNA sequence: TGTGCCAGCAGTTACGGCACAGGGTCGATGAACACTGAAGCTTTCTTT.

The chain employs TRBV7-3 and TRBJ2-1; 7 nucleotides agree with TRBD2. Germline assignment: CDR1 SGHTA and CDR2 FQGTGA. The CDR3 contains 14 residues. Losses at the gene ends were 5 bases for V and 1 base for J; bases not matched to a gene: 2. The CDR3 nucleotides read TGTGCCAGCAGCCCGGGGGGTTCCTACAATGAGCAGTTCTTC. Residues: CASSPGGSYNEQFF.

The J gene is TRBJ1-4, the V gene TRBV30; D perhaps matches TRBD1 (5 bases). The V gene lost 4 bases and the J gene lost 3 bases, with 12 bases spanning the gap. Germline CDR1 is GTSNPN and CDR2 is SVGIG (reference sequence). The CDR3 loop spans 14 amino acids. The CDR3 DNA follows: TGTGCCTGGACCAGCAGGGCAGCTAATGAAAAACTGTTTTTT. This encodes CAWTSRAANEKLFF.